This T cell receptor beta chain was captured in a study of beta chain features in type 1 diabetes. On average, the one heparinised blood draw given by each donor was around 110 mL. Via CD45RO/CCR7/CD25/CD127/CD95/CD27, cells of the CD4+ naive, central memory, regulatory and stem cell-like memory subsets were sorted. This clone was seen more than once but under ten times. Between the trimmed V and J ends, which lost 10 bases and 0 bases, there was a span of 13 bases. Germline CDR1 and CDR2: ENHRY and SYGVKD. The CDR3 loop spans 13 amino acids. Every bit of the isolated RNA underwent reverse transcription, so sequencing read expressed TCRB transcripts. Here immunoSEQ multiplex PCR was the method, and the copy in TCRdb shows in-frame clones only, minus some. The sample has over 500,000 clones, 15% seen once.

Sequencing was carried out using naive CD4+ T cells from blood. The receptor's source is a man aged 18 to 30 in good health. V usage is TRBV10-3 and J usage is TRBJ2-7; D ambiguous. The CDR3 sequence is CATTAGDSYEQYF. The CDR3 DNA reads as TGTGCCACCACCGCCGGAGACTCCTACGAGCAGTACTTC.